This TCR delta chain derives from a study of gamma-delta chains in newborns, infants, children. Across the study: Microbial exposure reportedly drives polyclonal innate γδ T cell expansion after birth.

TCRdb reapplied CATT to the reads. The repertoire holds over 3,000 delta-chain clones, with 52% as singletons. J was trimmed by 0 bases and V by 5 bases; bases with no gene match: 6. This CDR3 has 18 residues. Germline V gene sequence: CDR1 GEAIGNYY, CDR2 EKD. This clone was picked up one time. With a much larger clone just one base away, this may be a read error. The chain employs TRDV2 and TRDJ3, with 10 positions matching TRDD3. The clonotype originates from a child who received the measles vaccine. The sample taken for sequencing was blood. The CDR3 loop reads CACGTGGFSSWDTRQMFF. The CDR3 nucleotides are TGTGCCTGTGGCACTGGGGGATTCAGCTCCTGGGACACCCGACAGATGTTTTTC.